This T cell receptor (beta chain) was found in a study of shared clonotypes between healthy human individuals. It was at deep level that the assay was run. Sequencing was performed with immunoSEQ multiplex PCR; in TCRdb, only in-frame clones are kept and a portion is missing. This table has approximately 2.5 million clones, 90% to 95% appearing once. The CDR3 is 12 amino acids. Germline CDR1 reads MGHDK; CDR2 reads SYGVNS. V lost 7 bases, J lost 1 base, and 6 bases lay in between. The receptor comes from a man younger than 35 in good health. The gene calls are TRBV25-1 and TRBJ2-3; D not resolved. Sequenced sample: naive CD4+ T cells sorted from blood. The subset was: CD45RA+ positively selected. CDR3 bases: TGTGCCAGCAACCCAGGCACAGATACGCAGTATTTT. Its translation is CASNPGTDTQYF.